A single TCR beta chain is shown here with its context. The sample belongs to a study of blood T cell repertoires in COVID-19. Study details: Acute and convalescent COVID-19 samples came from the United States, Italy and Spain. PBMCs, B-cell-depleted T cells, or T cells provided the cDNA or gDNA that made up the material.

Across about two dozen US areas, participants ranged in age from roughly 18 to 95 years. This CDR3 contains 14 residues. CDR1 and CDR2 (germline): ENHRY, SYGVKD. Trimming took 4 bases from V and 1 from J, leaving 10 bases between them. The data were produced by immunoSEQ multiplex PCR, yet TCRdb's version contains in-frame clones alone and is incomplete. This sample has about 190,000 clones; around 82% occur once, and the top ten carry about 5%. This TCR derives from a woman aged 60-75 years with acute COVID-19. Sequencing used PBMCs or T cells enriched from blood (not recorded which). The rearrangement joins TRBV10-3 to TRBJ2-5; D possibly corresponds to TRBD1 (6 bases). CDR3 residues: CAISADSFQETQYF. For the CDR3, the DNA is TGTGCCATCAGTGCGGACAGCTTCCAAGAGACCCAGTACTTC.